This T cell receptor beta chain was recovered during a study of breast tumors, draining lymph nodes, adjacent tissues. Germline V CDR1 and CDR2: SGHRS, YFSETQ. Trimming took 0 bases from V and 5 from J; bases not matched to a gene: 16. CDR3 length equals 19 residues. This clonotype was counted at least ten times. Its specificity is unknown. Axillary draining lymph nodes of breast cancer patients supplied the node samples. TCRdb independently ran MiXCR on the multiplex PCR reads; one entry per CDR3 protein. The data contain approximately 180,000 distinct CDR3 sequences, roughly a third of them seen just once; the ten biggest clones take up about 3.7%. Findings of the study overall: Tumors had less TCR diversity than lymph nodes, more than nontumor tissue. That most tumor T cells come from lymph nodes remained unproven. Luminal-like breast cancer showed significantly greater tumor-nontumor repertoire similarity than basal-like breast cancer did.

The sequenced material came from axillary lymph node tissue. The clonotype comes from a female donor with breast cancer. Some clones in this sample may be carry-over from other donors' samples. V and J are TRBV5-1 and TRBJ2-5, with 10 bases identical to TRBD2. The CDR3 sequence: CASSLVSGGADYPAETQYF. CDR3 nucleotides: TGCGCCAGCAGCTTGGTGAGCGGGGGGGCGGACTATCCGGCCGAGACCCAGTACTTC. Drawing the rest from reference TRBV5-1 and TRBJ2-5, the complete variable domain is KAGVTQTPRYLIKTRGQQVTLSCSPISGHRSVSWYQQTPGQGLQFLFEYFSETQRNKGNFPGRFSGRQFSNSRSEMNVSTLELGDSALYLCASSLVSGGADYPAETQYFGPGTRLLVL.